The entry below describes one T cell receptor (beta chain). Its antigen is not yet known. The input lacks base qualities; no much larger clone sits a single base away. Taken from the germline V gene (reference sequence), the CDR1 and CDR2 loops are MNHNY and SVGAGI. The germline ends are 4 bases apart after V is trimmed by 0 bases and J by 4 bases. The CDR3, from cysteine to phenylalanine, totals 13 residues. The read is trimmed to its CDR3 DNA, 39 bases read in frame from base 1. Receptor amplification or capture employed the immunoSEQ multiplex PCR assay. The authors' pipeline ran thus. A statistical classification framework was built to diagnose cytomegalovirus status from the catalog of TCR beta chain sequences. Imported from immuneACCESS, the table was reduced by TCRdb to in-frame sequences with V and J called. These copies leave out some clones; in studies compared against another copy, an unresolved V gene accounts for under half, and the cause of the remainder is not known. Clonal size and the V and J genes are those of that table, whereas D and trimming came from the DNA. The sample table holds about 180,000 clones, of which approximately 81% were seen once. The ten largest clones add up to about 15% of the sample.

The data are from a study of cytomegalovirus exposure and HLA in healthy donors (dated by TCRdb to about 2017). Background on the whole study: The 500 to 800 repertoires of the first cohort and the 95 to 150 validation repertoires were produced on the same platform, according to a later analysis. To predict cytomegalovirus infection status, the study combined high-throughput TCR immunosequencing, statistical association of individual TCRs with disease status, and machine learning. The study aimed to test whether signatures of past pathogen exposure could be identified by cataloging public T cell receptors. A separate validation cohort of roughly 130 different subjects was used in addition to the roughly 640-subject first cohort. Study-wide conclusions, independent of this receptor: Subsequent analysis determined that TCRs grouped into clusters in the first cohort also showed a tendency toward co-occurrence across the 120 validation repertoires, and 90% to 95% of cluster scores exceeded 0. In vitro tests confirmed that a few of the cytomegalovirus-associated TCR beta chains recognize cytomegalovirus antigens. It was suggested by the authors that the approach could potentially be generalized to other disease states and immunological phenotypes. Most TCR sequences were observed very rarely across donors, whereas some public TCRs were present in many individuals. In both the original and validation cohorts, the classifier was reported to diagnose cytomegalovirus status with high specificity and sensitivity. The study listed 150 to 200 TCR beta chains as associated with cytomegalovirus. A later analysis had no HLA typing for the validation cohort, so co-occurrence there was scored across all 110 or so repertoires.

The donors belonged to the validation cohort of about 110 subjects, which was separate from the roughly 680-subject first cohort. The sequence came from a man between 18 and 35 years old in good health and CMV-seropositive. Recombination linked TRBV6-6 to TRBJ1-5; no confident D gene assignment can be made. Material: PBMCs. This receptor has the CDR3 CASSYSENQPQHF. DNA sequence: TGTGCCAGCAGTTACTCGGAGAATCAGCCCCAGCATTTT.